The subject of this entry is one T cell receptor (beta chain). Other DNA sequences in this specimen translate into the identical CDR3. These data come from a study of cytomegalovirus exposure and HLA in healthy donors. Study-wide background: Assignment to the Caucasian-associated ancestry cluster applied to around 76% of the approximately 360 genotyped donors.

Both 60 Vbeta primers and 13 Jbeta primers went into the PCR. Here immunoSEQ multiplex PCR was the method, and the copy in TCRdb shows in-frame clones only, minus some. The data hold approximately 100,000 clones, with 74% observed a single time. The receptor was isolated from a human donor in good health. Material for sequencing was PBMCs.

The CDR3 spells CASSLDRGPYEQYF. Here the CDR3 DNA reads TGTGCCAGCAGTTTGGACAGGGGGCCATACGAGCAGTACTTC. This sequence joins TRBV27 and TRBJ2-7, with 11 bases identical to TRBD1. CDR1 is MNHEY and CDR2 is SMNVEV in the germline V gene (reference sequence). V shed 3 bases, J shed 4 bases, and the junction held 2 bases outside the gene matches. The CDR3 has 14 residues.